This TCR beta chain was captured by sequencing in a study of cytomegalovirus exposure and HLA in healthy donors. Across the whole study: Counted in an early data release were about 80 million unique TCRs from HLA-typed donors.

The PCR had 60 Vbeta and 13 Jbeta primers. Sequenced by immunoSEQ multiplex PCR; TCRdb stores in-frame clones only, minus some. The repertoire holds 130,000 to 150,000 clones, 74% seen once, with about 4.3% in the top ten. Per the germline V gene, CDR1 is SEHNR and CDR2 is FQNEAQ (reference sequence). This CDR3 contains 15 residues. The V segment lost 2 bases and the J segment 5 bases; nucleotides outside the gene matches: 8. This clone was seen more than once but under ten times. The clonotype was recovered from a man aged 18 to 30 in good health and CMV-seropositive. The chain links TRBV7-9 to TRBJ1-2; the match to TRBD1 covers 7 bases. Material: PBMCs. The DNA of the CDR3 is TGTGCCAGCAGCTTACATATACAGGGGTTATATGGCTACACCTTC. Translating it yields CASSLHIQGLYGYTF.